This TCR beta chain was found in a study of T cell responses to AZD1222 COVID-19 vaccine. The CDR3 is 14 residues long. V lost 4 bases and J lost 3; bases outside the gene matches: 1. CDR1 LNHNV and CDR2 YYDKDF come from the germline V gene (reference sequence). TCRdb keeps only in-frame clones here, not all; method: immunoSEQ multiplex PCR. The sample lists 150,000 or so clones, about 91% occurring once. Sequences were derived from peripheral blood, sampled on day 0 of AZD1222 vaccination. The sequence was obtained from an adult in good health. The chain links TRBV15 to TRBJ2-2; TRBD1 matches at 8 bases. CDR3 residues: CATSNRGDTGELFF. Written as DNA, the CDR3 is TGTGCCACCAGCAACAGGGGGGACACCGGGGAGCTGTTTTTT.